This TCR beta chain was captured in a study of cytomegalovirus exposure and HLA in healthy donors. At the level of the study: For the approximately 390 genotyped donors, 81% fell within the Caucasian-associated ancestry cluster. Study findings and constraints: Being productive about 87% or about 30% of the time was typical of most TCR beta V segments in an earlier analysis.

The CDR3 contains 15 residues. The V end lost 5 bases, the J end lost 3 bases, and 17 bases lay between the germline ends. CDR1 is SGHRS, CDR2 YFSETQ, per germline. For this clone: Its matching antigen is unknown.

60 Vbeta and 13 Jbeta primers were used in PCR. This table comes from immunoSEQ multiplex PCR, and its TCRdb copy is limited to in-frame clones, with some not included. The sample carries 150,000 to 200,000 clones, around 79% recorded once. The chain couples TRBV5-1 to TRBJ1-1, with D perhaps TRBD1 (5 bases). Sequenced: PBMCs. The TCR was taken from a man aged 35-49 years in good health and CMV-seronegative. The CDR3 loop is CASRHTQGGDTEAFF. As DNA, the CDR3 is TGCGCCAGCAGGCATACTCAGGGTGGGGACACTGAAGCTTTCTTT.